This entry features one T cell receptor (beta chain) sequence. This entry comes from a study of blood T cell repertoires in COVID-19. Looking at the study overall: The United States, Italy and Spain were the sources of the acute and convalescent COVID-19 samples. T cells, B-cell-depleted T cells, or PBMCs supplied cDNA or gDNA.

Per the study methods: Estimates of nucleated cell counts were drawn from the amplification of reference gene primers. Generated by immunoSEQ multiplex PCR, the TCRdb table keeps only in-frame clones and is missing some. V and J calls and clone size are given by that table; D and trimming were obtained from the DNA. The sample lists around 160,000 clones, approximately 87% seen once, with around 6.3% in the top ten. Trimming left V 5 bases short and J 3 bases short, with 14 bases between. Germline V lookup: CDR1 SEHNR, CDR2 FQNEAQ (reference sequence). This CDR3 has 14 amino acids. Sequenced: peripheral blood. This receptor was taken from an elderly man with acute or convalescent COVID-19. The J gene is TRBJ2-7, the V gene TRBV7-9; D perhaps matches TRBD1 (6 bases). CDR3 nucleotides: TGTGCCAGCAGCAACCGAGGACAGCACTACGAGCAGTACTTC. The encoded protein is CASSNRGQHYEQYF. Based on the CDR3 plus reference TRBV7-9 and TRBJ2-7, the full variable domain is DTGVSQNPRHKITKRGQNVTFRCDPISEHNRLYWYRQTLGQGPEFLTYFQNEAQLEKSRLLSDRFSAERPKGSFSTLEIQRTEQGDSAMYLCASSNRGQHYEQYFGPGTRLTVT.